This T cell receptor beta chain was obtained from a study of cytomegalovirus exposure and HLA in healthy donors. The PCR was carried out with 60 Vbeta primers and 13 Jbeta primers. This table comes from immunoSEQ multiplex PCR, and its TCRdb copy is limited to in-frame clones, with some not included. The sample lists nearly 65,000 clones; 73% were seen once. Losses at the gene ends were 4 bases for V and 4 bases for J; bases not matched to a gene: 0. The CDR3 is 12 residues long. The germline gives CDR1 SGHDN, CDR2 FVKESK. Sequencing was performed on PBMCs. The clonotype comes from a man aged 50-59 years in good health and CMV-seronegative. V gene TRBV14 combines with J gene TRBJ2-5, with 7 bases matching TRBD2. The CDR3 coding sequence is TGTGCCAGCAGCCCGGGGGGAGAGACCCAGTACTTC. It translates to CASSPGGETQYF. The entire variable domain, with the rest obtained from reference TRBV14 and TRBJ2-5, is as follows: EAGVTQFPSHSVIEKGQTVTLRCDPISGHDNLYWYRRVMGKEIKFLLHFVKESKQDESGMPNNRFLAERTGGTYSTLKVQPAELEDSGVYFCASSPGGETQYFGPGTRLLVL.